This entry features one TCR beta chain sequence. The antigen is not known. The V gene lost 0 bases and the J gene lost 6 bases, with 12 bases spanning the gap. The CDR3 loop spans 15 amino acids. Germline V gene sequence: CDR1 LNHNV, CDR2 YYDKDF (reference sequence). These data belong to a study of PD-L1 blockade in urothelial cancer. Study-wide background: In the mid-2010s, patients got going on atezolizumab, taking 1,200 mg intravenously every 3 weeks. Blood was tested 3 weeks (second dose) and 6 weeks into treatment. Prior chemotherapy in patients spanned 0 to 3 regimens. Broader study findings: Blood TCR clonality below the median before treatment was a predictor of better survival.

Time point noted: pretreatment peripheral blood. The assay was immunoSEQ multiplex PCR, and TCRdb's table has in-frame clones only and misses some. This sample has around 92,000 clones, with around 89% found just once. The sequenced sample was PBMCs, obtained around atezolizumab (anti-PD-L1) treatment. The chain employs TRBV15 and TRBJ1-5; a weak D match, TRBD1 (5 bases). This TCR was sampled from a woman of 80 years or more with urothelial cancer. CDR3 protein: CATSRETRVSQPQHF. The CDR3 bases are TGTGCCACCAGCAGAGAGACCAGGGTCAGTCAGCCCCAGCATTTT. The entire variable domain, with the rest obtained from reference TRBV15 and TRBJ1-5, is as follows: DAMVIQNPRYQVTQFGKPVTLSCSQTLNHNVMYWYQQKSSQAPKLLFHYYDKDFNNEADTPDNFQSRRPNTSFCFLDIRSPGLGDTAMYLCATSRETRVSQPQHFGDGTRLSIL.